A few counts support the clone carrying this T cell receptor beta chain. This specimen comes from a study of early T cells in non-severe SARS-CoV-2 infection. TCRdb re-analysed the 5' RACE reads in MiXCR, keeping a single row per CDR3 protein. The table lists 70,000 to 90,000 distinct CDR3 sequences, about 9.4% of them singletons. With V trimmed by 6 bases and J by 6 bases, 7 bases remained unmatched. The germline gives CDR1 SNHLY, CDR2 FYNNEI. The CDR3 has 14 amino acids. Specimen: whole blood, collected at baseline. This clonotype originated in an adult who was a healthcare worker with PCR-confirmed SARS-CoV-2 infection or an uninfected control (not recorded which). The J gene is TRBJ2-1, the V gene TRBV2, with 8 positions matching TRBD2. The CDR3 sequence: CASRGLVAPNEQFF. DNA for the CDR3: TGTGCCAGCAGGGGACTAGTGGCCCCCAATGAGCAGTTCTTC.